This T cell receptor beta chain was documented in a study of T cell repertoires and HLA-DP antigens. As for the study in general: CD4+ T cells were cocultured with HeLa cells expressing HLA-DP. Average DNA input: roughly 0.2 ug for CD137+CD4+ sorts, approximately 1,100 ng pre-culture. Study-wide points: Clones undetected before culture averaged about 35% against one allele and 50% to 55% against the other.

Unmatched junction bases numbered 3, after V lost 5 bases and J lost 2 bases. The germline V gene encodes CDR1 SGHRS and CDR2 YFSETQ. This CDR3 region has 13 residues. Sequencing was performed with immunoSEQ multiplex PCR; in TCRdb, only in-frame clones are kept and a portion is missing. Of around 110,000 clones in the sample, 85% to 95% are singletons; the top ten hold 0.27%. Untouched CD4+ T cells were bead-isolated from PBMC at roughly 98% purity. This clone was recorded a few times. Its antigen is unidentified. Sequenced material: CD4+ T cells from PBMCs. The rearrangement joins TRBV5-1 to TRBJ1-2; 7 bases match TRBD1. The receptor was isolated from a woman aged 18 to 35 in good health and CMV-seronegative. The CDR3 DNA follows: TGCGCCAGCAGGACAGGGTCGAACTATGGCTACACCTTC. This gives the protein CASRTGSNYGYTF.